The rows below give T cell receptor beta chains drawn from one sample of a study of persistence of HIV-infected CD4 T cells. Libraries were prepared by immunoSEQ multiplex PCR; TCRdb keeps only in-frame clonotypes and omits some of them. The sample holds over 35,000 clones, approximately 89% seen once. Their antigen targets remain unknown. The material was CD4+ T cells sorted from PBMCs after 18-hour stimulation, obtained from a patient who received antiretroviral therapy. These receptors all stem from an adult man with HIV who was CMV-seropositive. The conserved cysteine and the conserved F or W are not part of the CDR3 here. Each record gives: CDR3 protein, V gene, J gene.

CDR3 protein: ASSLGTVDFGYT
V gene: TRBV11-1
J gene: TRBJ1-2

CDR3 protein: ASSFYDEQY
V gene: TRBV12-3/TRBV12-4
J gene: TRBJ2-7

CDR3 protein: ASSPQGPTTEAF
V gene: TRBV19
J gene: TRBJ1-1

CDR3 protein: ASSRQGIFTDYGYT
V gene: TRBV4-1
J gene: TRBJ1-2

CDR3 protein: ASSFGTGGHSPLH
V gene: TRBV19
J gene: TRBJ1-6

CDR3 protein: AISDAGGTDTQY
V gene: TRBV10-3
J gene: TRBJ2-3

CDR3 protein: ASKRTGTSTDTQY
V gene: TRBV2
J gene: TRBJ2-3

CDR3 protein: ASSVRGDPDTQY
V gene: TRBV9
J gene: TRBJ2-3

CDR3 protein: ASSFGLATRNEQF
V gene: TRBV5-5
J gene: TRBJ2-1

CDR3 protein: ASSPQAGGTEAF
V gene: TRBV19
J gene: TRBJ1-1

CDR3 protein: AISGDRADTEAF
V gene: TRBV10-3
J gene: TRBJ1-1

CDR3 protein: ASSPRPNQPQH
V gene: TRBV6-5
J gene: TRBJ1-5

CDR3 protein: ASSGGPGTGGSYEQY
V gene: TRBV6-1
J gene: TRBJ2-7

CDR3 protein: ASSLDRGRTDTQY
V gene: TRBV7-2
J gene: TRBJ2-3

CDR3 protein: ASSSSGGNTGELF
V gene: TRBV5-1
J gene: TRBJ2-2

CDR3 protein: ASSFSYGPYEQY
V gene: TRBV27
J gene: TRBJ2-7

CDR3 protein: ASSFFGHSNTGELF
V gene: TRBV7-6
J gene: TRBJ2-2

CDR3 protein: ATGRDANTGELF
V gene: TRBV19
J gene: TRBJ2-2

CDR3 protein: AVRDRVQGEAF
V gene: TRBV2
J gene: TRBJ1-1

CDR3 protein: ASSESINSPLH
V gene: TRBV2
J gene: TRBJ1-6

CDR3 protein: TSSQAQGPYGYT
V gene: TRBV1
J gene: TRBJ1-2

CDR3 protein: ALRETGGYYEQY
V gene: TRBV30
J gene: TRBJ2-7

CDR3 protein: ASSPGTYNEQF
V gene: TRBV7-2
J gene: TRBJ2-1

CDR3 protein: ASSRDAYGYT
V gene: TRBV5-4
J gene: TRBJ1-2

CDR3 protein: ASSLSGGNQPQH
V gene: TRBV27
J gene: TRBJ1-5

CDR3 protein: SAGSLWGYT
V gene: TRBV29-1
J gene: TRBJ1-2

CDR3 protein: ASGLGGQFRAAYEQY
V gene: TRBV12-5
J gene: TRBJ2-7

CDR3 protein: SVDGGGIAF
V gene: TRBV29-1
J gene: TRBJ1-1

CDR3 protein: ASSSQIDTYEQY
V gene: TRBV18
J gene: TRBJ2-7

CDR3 protein: ASSPRRATDTQY
V gene: TRBV9
J gene: TRBJ2-3

CDR3 protein: AISVGREGETQY
V gene: TRBV10-3
J gene: TRBJ2-5

CDR3 protein: AWSSIFKLF
V gene: TRBV30
J gene: TRBJ1-4